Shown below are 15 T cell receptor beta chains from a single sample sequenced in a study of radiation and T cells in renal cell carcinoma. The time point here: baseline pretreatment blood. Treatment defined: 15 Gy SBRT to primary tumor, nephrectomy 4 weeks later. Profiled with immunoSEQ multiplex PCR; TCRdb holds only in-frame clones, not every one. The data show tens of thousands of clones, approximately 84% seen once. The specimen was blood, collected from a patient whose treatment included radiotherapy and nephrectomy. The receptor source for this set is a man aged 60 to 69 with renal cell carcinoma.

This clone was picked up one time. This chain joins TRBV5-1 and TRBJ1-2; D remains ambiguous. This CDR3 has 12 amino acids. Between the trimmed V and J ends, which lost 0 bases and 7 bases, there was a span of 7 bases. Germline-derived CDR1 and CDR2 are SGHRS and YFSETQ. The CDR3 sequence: CASSLARGGYTF. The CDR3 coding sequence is TGCGCCAGCAGCTTGGCGCGGGGTGGCTACACCTTC. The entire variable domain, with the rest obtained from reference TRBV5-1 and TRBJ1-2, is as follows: KAGVTQTPRYLIKTRGQQVTLSCSPISGHRSVSWYQQTPGQGLQFLFEYFSETQRNKGNFPGRFSGRQFSNSRSEMNVSTLELGDSALYLCASSLARGGYTFGSGTRLTVV.

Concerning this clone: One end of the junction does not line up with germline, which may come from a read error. The CDR3 region has the DNA TGTGTCAGCAGGTACCGGGACACCGACTACAATGAGCAGTTCTTC. This codes for CVSRYRDTDYNEQFF. The gene calls are TRBV5-6 and TRBJ2-1, with a possible D match to TRBD1 (6 bases). The CDR3 is 15 residues long. In germline, CDR1 is SGHDT, CDR2 YYEEEE.

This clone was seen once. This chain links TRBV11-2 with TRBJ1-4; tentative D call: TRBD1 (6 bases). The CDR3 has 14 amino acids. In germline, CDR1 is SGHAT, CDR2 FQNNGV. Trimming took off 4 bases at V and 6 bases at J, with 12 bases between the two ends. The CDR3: CASSWAGEDEKLFF. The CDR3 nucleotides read TGTGCCAGCAGCTGGGCAGGGGAGGATGAAAAACTGTTTTTT.

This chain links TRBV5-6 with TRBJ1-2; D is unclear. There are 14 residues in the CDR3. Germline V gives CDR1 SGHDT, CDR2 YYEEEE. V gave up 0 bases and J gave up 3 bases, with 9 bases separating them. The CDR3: CASSLVQRDYGYTF. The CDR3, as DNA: TGTGCCAGCAGCTTGGTGCAAAGGGACTATGGCTACACCTTC. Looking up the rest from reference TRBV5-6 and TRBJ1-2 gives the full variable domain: DAGVTQSPTHLIKTRGQQVTLRCSPKSGHDTVSWYQQALGQGPQFIFQYYEEEERQRGNFPDRFSGHQFPNYSSELNVNALLLGDSALYLCASSLVQRDYGYTFGSGTRLTVV.

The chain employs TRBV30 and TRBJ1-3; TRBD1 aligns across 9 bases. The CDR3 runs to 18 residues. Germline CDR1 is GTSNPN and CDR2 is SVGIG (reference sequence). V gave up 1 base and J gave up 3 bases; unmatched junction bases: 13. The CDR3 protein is CAWSATVVQGAVGNTIYF. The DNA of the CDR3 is TGTGCCTGGAGTGCTACGGTTGTACAGGGGGCTGTTGGAAACACCATATATTTT.

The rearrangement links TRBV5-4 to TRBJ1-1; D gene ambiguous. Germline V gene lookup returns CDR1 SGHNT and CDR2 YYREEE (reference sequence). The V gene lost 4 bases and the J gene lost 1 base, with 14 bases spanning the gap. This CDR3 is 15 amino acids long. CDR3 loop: CASSPPAAQNTEAFF. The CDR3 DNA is TGTGCCAGCAGCCCCCCAGCGGCACAGAACACTGAAGCTTTCTTT.

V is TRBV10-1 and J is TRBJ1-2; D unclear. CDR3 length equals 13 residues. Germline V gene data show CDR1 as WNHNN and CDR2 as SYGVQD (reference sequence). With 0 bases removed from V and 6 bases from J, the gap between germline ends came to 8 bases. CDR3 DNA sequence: TGCGCCAGCAGTGAGTCTGGGTCCCATGGCTACACCTTC. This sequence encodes CASSESGSHGYTF.

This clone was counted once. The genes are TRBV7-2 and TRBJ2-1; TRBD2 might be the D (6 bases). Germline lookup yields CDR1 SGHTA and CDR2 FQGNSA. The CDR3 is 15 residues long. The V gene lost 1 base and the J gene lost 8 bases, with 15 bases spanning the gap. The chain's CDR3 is CASSLGGTWGYEQFF. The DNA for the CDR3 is TGTGCCAGCAGCTTAGGAGGGACTTGGGGGTATGAGCAGTTCTTC.

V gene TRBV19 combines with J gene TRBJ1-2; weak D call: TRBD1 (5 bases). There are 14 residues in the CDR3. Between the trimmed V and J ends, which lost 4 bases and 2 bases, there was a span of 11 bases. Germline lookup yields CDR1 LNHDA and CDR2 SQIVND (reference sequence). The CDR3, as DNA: TGTGCCAGTAGTAGCCAGGGCGACAACTATGGCTACACCTTC. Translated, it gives CASSSQGDNYGYTF.

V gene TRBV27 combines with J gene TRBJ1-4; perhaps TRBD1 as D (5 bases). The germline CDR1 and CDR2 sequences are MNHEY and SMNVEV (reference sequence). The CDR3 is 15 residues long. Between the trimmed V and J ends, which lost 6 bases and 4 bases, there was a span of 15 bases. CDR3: CASRPLGADNEKLFF. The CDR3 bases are TGTGCCAGCAGACCACTCGGGGCTGATAATGAAAAACTGTTTTTT.

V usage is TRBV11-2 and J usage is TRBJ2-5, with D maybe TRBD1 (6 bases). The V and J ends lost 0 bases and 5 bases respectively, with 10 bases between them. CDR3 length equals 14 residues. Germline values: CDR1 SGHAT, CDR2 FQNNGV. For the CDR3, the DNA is TGTGCCAGCAGCTTAGAACAGGGTCCCGAGACCCAGTACTTC. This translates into CASSLEQGPETQYF.

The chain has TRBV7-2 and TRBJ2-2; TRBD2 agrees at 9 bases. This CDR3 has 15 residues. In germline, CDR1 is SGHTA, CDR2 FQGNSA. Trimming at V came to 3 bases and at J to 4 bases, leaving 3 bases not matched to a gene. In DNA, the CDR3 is TGTGCCAGCAGCTTCAGAGCGGGGGGCACCGGGGAGCTGTTTTTT. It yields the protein CASSFRAGGTGELFF. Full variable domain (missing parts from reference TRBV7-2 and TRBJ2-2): GAGVSQSPSNKVTEKGKDVELRCDPISGHTALYWYRQSLGQGLEFLIYFQGNSAPDKSGLPSDRFSAERTGGSVSTLTIQRTQQEDSAVYLCASSFRAGGTGELFFGEGSRLTVL.

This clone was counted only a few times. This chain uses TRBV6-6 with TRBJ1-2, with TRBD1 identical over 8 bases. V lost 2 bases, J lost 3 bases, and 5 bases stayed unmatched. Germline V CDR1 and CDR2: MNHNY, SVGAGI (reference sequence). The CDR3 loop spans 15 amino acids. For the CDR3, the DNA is TGTGCCAGCAGTTACCTTGAGACAGGGGACTATGGCTACACCTTC. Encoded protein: CASSYLETGDYGYTF.

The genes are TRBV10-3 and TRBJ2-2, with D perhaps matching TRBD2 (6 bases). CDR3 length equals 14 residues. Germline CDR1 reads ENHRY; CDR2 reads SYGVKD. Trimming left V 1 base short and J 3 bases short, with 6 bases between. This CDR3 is CAISEWEDTGELFF. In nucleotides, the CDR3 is TGTGCCATCAGTGAGTGGGAGGACACCGGGGAGCTGTTTTTT.

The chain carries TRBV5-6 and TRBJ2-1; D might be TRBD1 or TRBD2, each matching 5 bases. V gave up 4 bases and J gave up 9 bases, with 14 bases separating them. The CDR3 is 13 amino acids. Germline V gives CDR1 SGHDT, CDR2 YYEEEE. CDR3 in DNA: TGTGCCAGCAGCATGGGACGGCCTAGTGAGCAGTTCTTC. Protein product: CASSMGRPSEQFF. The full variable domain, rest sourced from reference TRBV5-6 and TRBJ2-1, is DAGVTQSPTHLIKTRGQQVTLRCSPKSGHDTVSWYQQALGQGPQFIFQYYEEEERQRGNFPDRFSGHQFPNYSSELNVNALLLGDSALYLCASSMGRPSEQFFGPGTRLTVL.